One T cell receptor (beta chain) is described in this entry. Its binding antigen is unknown. There are no base qualities to consult, and no much larger clone falls within one base. In the paper's terms, the time point label means: individuals recovered from natural SARS-CoV-2 infection. TCRbeta CDR3 regions were sequenced with the immunoSEQ Assay. After extraction, genomic DNA underwent amplification by bias-controlled multiplex PCR, followed by high-throughput sequencing. The authors processed their data as follows. To quantify the absolute abundance of every unique TCRbeta CDR3 region, sequences were collapsed and filtered. Usable DNA was measured by amplifying reference genes present in all nucleated cells, and TCRbeta template counts were normalized to that usable DNA to estimate T cell fraction. Repertoire TCRs were annotated as SARS-CoV-2-specific by exact matching of V gene, CDR3 amino acid sequence and J gene to a known reactive TCR set. The reference SARS-CoV-2 TCR set was obtained from MIRA and was filtered for enrichment in COVID-19-positive ImmuneCODE repertoires, whereby public or cross-reactive TCRs were removed. Drawing on the MIRA antigens, annotated TCRs were analysed further at the level of specific ORF or position within ORF. Breadth was defined as annotated unique rearrangements over total unique productive rearrangements; depth was the summed frequency of those rearrangements. Group comparisons of TCR breadth used two-sided Wilcoxon rank-sum tests. TCRdb obtained this table from immuneACCESS and retained in-frame rearrangements with V and J assigned. These tables miss some clones; where compared with another copy, unresolved V genes account for less than half of the shortfall, and the remainder is unexplained. The V and J calls and clone size are taken from that table; D and trimming were inferred from the DNA. Here the sample has around 86,000 clones; 82% occur a single time. The ten largest clones represent about 16% of the sample.

These data belong to a study of Ad26.COV2.S vaccination and SARS-CoV-2 variants (dated by TCRdb to about 2021). Concerning the study at large: TCRbeta repertoire sequencing served as the tool for gauging how specific and how broad the SARS-CoV-2-reactive T cell receptors were following Ad26.COV2.S vaccination. A total of around 32 samples were included in the TCR-sequenced set, comprising roughly 19 Ad26.COV2.S vaccine recipients, 5 placebo recipients and 8 SARS-CoV-2 convalescent individuals.

Including cysteine and phenylalanine, the CDR3 has 14 amino acids. Only the CDR3 DNA is retained, 42 bases long and in frame from the first base. CDR1 SGHTA and CDR2 FQGNSA are derived from the germline V gene. The V and J ends are trimmed by 2 bases and 1 base, leaving 8 bases between them. Summary of the overall study and its limitations: Vaccine and placebo recipients had similar non-spike TCR breadth, a finding consistent with the vaccine containing only spike. It was noted by the authors that total T cell responses may have been underestimated by the TCR breadth and depth analyses. Compared with placebo recipients, Ad26.COV2.S recipients showed higher spike-specific TCR breadth (P = 0.0014). Substantial breadth of spike-specific CD8+ and CD4+ T cell responses was reported after vaccination.

This TCR derives from a human donor who had recovered from COVID-19. The sequencing here drew on peripheral blood, taken after recovery from COVID-19. In this chain, TRBV7-2 is recombined with TRBJ1-1; the D gene is unclear. The nucleotides read TGTGCCAGCAGCTTACGGCTGGGGAACACTGAAGCTTTCTTT. It specifies CASSLRLGNTEAFF.